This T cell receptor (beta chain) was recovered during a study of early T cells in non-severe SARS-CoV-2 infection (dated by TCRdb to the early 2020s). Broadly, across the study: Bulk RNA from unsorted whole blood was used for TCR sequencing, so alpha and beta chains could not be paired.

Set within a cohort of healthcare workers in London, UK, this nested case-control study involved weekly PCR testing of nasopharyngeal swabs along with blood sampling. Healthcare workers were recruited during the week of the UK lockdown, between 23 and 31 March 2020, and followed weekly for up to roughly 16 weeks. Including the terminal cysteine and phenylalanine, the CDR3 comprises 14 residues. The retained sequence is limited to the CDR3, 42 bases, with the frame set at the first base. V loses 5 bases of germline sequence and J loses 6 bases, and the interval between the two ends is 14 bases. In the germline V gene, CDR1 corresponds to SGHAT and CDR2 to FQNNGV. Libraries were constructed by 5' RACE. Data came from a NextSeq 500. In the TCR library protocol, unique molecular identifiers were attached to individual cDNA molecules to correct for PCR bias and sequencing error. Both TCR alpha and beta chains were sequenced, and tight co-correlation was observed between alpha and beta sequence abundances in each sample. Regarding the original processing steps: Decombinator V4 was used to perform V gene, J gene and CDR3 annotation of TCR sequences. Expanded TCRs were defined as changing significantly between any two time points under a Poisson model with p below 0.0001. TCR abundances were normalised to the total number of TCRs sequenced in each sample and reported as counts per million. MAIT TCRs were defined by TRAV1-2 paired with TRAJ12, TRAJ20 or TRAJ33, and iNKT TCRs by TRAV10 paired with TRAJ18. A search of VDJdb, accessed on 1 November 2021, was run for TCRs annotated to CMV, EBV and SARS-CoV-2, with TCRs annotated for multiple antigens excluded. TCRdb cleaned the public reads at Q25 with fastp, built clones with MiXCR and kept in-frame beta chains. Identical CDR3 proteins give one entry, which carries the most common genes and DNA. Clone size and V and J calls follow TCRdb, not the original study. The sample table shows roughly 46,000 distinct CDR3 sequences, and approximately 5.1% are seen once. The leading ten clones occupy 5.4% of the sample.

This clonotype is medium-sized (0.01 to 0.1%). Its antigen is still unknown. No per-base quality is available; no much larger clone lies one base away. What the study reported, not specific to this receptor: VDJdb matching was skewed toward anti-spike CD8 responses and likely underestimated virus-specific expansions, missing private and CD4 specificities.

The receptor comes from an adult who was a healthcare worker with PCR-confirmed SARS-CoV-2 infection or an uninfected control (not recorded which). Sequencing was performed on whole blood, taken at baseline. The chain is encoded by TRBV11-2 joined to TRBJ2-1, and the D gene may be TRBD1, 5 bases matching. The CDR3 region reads CASSLTVGLNEQFF. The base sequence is TGTGCCAGCAGCCTGACAGTGGGGCTCAATGAGCAGTTCTTC.